The 25 T cell receptor beta chains below come from one sample, sequenced in a study of T cells after yellow fever vaccination. One entry per CDR3 protein, called by TCRdb with MiXCR from the 5' RACE reads. In the table there are 280,000 or so distinct CDR3 sequences, around 8.6% of which are singletons. The sequencing used CD4+ T cells sorted from PBMCs, collected 5 days after the yellow fever booster vaccination. The receptors here all came from a young man who received the YFV17D yellow fever vaccine.

This clonotype was observed at least ten times. The CDR3: CASSYDSSSSYEQYV. The CDR3, as DNA: TGCGCCAGCAGCTACGACAGCTCGAGCTCCTACGAGCAGTACGTC. The V call is TRBV5-1, the J call TRBJ2-7; maybe TRBD1 (5 bases). This CDR3 is 15 amino acids long. V lost 3 bases and J 0 bases, leaving 13 bases between the germline ends. CDR1 is SGHRS and CDR2 is YFSETQ in the germline V gene.

Many counts were recorded for this clonotype. The V call is TRBV7-3, the J call TRBJ2-1; 8 bases align to TRBD2. J lost 8 bases, V lost 5 bases, and 5 bases had no gene match. The CDR3 has 13 amino acids. Germline-derived CDR1 and CDR2 are SGHTA and FQGTGA. The CDR3 sequence: CASSAGGRDEQFF. The CDR3 DNA follows: TGTGCCAGCAGCGCGGGGGGCAGGGATGAGCAGTTCTTC.

This clonotype was counted between two and nine times. This chain joins TRBV7-2 and TRBJ1-6, with a weak D call TRBD1 (6 bases). This CDR3 has 17 amino acids. Trimming cost V 3 bases and J 5 bases, with 17 bases left between them. Germline CDR1 and CDR2: SGHTA and FQGNSA. CDR3 residues: CASSFLGRTVDNSPLHF. The DNA for the CDR3 is TGTGCCAGCAGCTTTCTGGGTAGGACAGTCGATAATTCACCCCTCCACTTT.

The chain uses TRBV3-1 and TRBJ2-5; possibly TRBD1 or TRBD2 for D (5 bases each). The CDR3 totals 15 residues. The germline CDR1 and CDR2 sequences are LGHDT and YNNKEL (reference sequence). Trimming left V 4 bases short and J 3 bases short, with 15 bases between. CDR3 nucleotides: TGTGCCAGCAGCCTCTCAGGGCGAGGGAAAGAGACCCAGTACTTC. Translation: CASSLSGRGKETQYF.

CDR3 in amino acids: CANRPPRQGADEQYF. CDR3 coding DNA: TGCGCCAACCGCCCCCCGAGACAGGGGGCCGACGAGCAGTACTTC. The chain carries TRBV5-1 and TRBJ2-7; 10 bases line up with TRBD1. Germline loops: CDR1 SGHRS, CDR2 YFSETQ. CDR3 length: 15 amino acids. Trimming cost V 9 bases and J 5 bases; bases outside gene matches: 14.

This clonotype was found a few times. This sequence joins TRBV3-1 and TRBJ2-3; D gene uncertain. CDR1 LGHDT and CDR2 YNNKEL come from the germline V gene (reference sequence). Trimming took off 3 bases at V and 4 bases at J, with 5 bases between the two ends. The CDR3 totals 12 residues. CDR3 sequence reads: CASSHPSDTQYF. Written as DNA, the CDR3 is TGTGCCAGCAGCCACCCCTCAGATACGCAGTATTTT.

The chain recombines TRBV5-1 with TRBJ2-5; the D call may be TRBD1 or TRBD2 (5 bases each). Germline assignment: CDR1 SGHRS and CDR2 YFSETQ. The CDR3 loop spans 15 amino acids. Between the trimmed V and J ends, which lost 1 base and 1 base, there was a span of 11 bases. The chain's CDR3 is CASSLNGDPQETQYF. The CDR3, as DNA: TGCGCCAGCAGCTTGAACGGGGACCCCCAAGAGACCCAGTACTTC.

This chain uses TRBV12-3 or TRBV12-4 with TRBJ1-5; D gene uncertain. The CDR3 length is 13 residues. Trimming left V 1 base short and J 7 bases short, with 8 bases between. In nucleotides, the CDR3 is TGTGCCAGCAGTTTAGGATATACCCAGCCCCAGCATTTT. Translation gives CASSLGYTQPQHF.

The chain couples TRBV6-6 to TRBJ1-5; D unresolved. The CDR3 is made up of 13 amino acids. V lost 6 bases and J lost 5, with 11 bases in between. Germline V gene lookup returns CDR1 MNHNY and CDR2 SVGAGI (reference sequence). The CDR3 DNA reads TGTGCCAGCAGGCCGGGTGGGGATCAGCCCCAGCATTTT. This gives the protein CASRPGGDQPQHF.

The table lists this clonotype with many counts. The CDR3 DNA sequence: TGTGCCAGCAGCCCAGACTTACACACCGGGGAGCTGTTTTTT. This sequence encodes CASSPDLHTGELFF. V is TRBV7-2 and J is TRBJ2-2; D remains unclear. Deletions cut 5 bases from V and 3 bases from J, with 10 bases between. From germline, CDR1 is SGHTA and CDR2 FQGNSA. The CDR3 consists of 14 residues.

The chain recombines TRBV6-5 with TRBJ2-4, with 9 bases matching TRBD1. Germline V lookup: CDR1 MNHEY, CDR2 SVGAGI. The CDR3 sequence is 12 residues long. Trimming removed 7 bases from V and 7 bases from J; junction bases left unmatched: 2. For the CDR3, the DNA is TGTGCCAGCACCGGGACAGGGAACATTCAGTACTTC. This encodes CASTGTGNIQYF.

This clonotype has more than one count but fewer than ten. The rearrangement joins TRBV2 to TRBJ2-3, with unresolved D. CDR1 is SNHLY, CDR2 FYNNEI, per germline. Trimming stripped 6 bases from V and 2 bases from J, with 12 bases between. The CDR3 totals 14 residues. CDR3 in amino acids: CASSDNQVTDTQYF. CDR3 nucleotides: TGTGCCAGCAGCGATAACCAAGTCACAGATACGCAGTATTTT. Drawing the rest from reference TRBV2 and TRBJ2-3, the complete variable domain is EPEVTQTPSHQVTQMGQEVILRCVPISNHLYFYWYRQILGQKVEFLVSFYNNEISEKSEIFDDQFSVERPDGSNFTLKIRSTKLEDSAMYFCASSDNQVTDTQYFGPGTRLTVL.

J is TRBJ2-1 and V is TRBV14, with 7 bases lining up with TRBD2. J was trimmed by 2 bases and V by 0 bases; bases with no gene match: 4. This CDR3 has 16 amino acids. Germline CDR1 is SGHDN and CDR2 is FVKESK. The chain's CDR3 is CASSQEARGTYNEQFF. CDR3 bases: TGTGCCAGCAGCCAAGAAGCGCGGGGGACCTACAATGAGCAGTTCTTC.

In its sample, this clonotype was seen a few times. This chain links TRBV5-4 with TRBJ2-3, with 11 nucleotides matching TRBD1. The CDR3 contains 16 residues. CDR1 is SGHNT, CDR2 YYREEE, per germline (reference sequence). Trimming at V came to 5 bases and at J to 5 bases, leaving 10 bases not matched to a gene. The CDR3: CASRMDRGRQGDTQYF. CDR3 DNA sequence: TGTGCCAGCAGAATGGACAGGGGGCGTCAAGGAGATACGCAGTATTTT.

The chain has TRBV7-2 and TRBJ2-2; no clear D. The germline V gene encodes CDR1 SGHTA and CDR2 FQGNSA. With 2 bases removed from V and 1 base from J, the gap between germline ends came to 8 bases. CDR3 length: 15 amino acids. CDR3 DNA sequence: TGTGCCAGCAGCTTATGGCGACAGAACACCGGGGAGCTGTTTTTT. It encodes CASSLWRQNTGELFF. The full variable domain, in which reference TRBV7-2 and TRBJ2-2 provide the parts outside the CDR3, is GAGVSQSPSNKVTEKGKDVELRCDPISGHTALYWYRQSLGQGLEFLIYFQGNSAPDKSGLPSDRFSAERTGGSVSTLTIQRTQQEDSAVYLCASSLWRQNTGELFFGEGSRLTVL.

In its sample, this clonotype was seen many times. The V call is TRBV6-2 or TRBV6-3, the J call TRBJ1-5, with D unresolved. With 8 bases removed from V and 0 bases from J, the gap between germline ends came to 8 bases. The CDR3 is 13 amino acids. Germline lookup yields CDR1 MNHEY and CDR2 SVGEGT. The CDR3 bases are TGTGCCAGCGGATTCTATAGCAATCAGCCCCAGCATTTT. It yields the protein CASGFYSNQPQHF.

The chain joins TRBV12-3 or TRBV12-4 to TRBJ2-6; D uncertain. The CDR3 has 14 amino acids. V lost 8 bases and J 1 base, leaving 9 bases between the germline ends. Here the CDR3 DNA reads TGTGCCAGCGGGATGGGGTCTGGGGCCAACGTCCTGACTTTC. Translating it yields CASGMGSGANVLTF.

The chain joins TRBV28 to TRBJ1-3, with no clear D. Looked up from germline, CDR1 is MDHEN and CDR2 is SYDVKM. The CDR3 covers 12 residues. Deletions cut 1 base from V and 9 bases from J, with 7 bases between. The CDR3 nucleotides are TGTGCCAGCAGTTTATCGGGTAGCACCATATATTTT. It translates to CASSLSGSTIYF.

V gene TRBV15 combines with J gene TRBJ1-1; 7 bases align to TRBD1. Germline V gene sequence: CDR1 LNHNV, CDR2 YYDKDF (reference sequence). J gave up 6 bases and V 6 bases, and 7 bases lay outside the gene matches. CDR3 size: 13 residues. CDR3 in DNA: TGTGCCACCAGATTCAGGGGGGGAGCTGAAGCTTTCTTT. It encodes CATRFRGGAEAFF.

In its sample, this clonotype was seen a few times. The CDR3 protein is CASSRTLASGKTDTQYF. The CDR3, as DNA: TGCGCCAGCAGCCGAACTTTGGCTAGCGGAAAAACAGATACGCAGTATTTT. The chain combines TRBV4-1 with TRBJ2-3, with TRBD2 matching over 7 bases. CDR3 size: 17 residues. The V and J ends lost 4 bases and 3 bases, in that order; junction bases with no gene match: 13. Per germline, CDR1 MGHRA and CDR2 YSYEKL.

This clonotype was detected only a few times. V is TRBV7-2 and J is TRBJ1-2; D remains ambiguous. Germline CDR1 SGHTA, CDR2 FQGNSA. CDR3 length equals 14 residues. V was cut by 0 bases and J by 4 bases, with 9 bases left in between. CDR3 sequence reads: CASSLAHGFYGYTF. The CDR3 DNA is TGTGCCAGCAGCTTAGCGCATGGGTTCTATGGCTACACCTTC.

The chain combines TRBV19 with TRBJ2-3; the match to TRBD1 covers 9 bases. The V and J ends lost 6 bases and 2 bases, in that order; junction bases with no gene match: 9. The CDR3 consists of 16 residues. Germline values: CDR1 LNHDA, CDR2 SQIVND (reference sequence). The CDR3: CASRQTGTGSTDTQYF. CDR3 bases: TGTGCCAGTAGACAGACCGGGACAGGGTCCACAGATACGCAGTATTTT.

The chain recombines TRBV7-2 with TRBJ1-2; D is unclear. Per germline, CDR1 SGHTA and CDR2 FQGNSA. This CDR3 is 16 amino acids long. V dropped 0 bases and J dropped 8 bases, with 19 bases sitting between them. The CDR3 nucleotides are TGTGCCAGCAGCTTAGCCCGTATTACAGCCCTCGGGGGCTACACCTTC. Protein: CASSLARITALGGYTF.

This clonotype has ten or more counts. The rearrangement joins TRBV5-1 to TRBJ2-5; no definite D call. Germline assignment: CDR1 SGHRS and CDR2 YFSETQ. This CDR3 has 18 residues. V lost 0 bases and J lost 5, with 23 bases in between. CDR3 region: CASSLDSPSRRFHETQYF. CDR3 DNA: TGCGCCAGCAGCTTGGACTCCCCCTCCAGAAGATTTCACGAGACCCAGTACTTC.

The chain uses TRBV18 and TRBJ2-6, with D possibly being TRBD1 or TRBD2 (5 bases each). The CDR3 contains 15 residues. V was cut by 3 bases and J by 5 bases, with 11 bases left in between. CDR1 KGHSH and CDR2 LQKENI come from the germline V gene. CDR3 coding DNA: TGTGCCAGCTCACCCGGGACGGTGCGGGCCAACGTCCTGACTTTC. It encodes CASSPGTVRANVLTF. The full variable domain, completed using reference TRBV18 and TRBJ2-6, is NAGVMQNPRHLVRRRGQEARLRCSPMKGHSHVYWYRQLPEEGLKFMVYLQKENIIDESGMPKERFSAEFPKEGPSILRIQQVVRGDSAAYFCASSPGTVRANVLTFGAGSRLTVL.